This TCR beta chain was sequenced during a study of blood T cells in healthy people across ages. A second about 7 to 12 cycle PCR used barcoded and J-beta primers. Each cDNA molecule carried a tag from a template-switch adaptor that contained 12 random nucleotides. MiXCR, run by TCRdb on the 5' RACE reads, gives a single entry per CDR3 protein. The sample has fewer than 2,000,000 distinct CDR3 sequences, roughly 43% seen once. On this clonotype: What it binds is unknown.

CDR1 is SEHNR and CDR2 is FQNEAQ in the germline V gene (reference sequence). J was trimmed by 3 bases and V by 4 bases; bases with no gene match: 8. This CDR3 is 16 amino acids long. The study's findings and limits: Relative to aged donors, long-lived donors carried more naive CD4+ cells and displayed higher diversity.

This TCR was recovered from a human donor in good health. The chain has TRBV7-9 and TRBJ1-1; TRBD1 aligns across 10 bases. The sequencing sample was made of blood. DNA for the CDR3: TGTGCCAGCAGCTCCCTCACCGGGACAGGGGACACTGAAGCTTTCTTT. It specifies CASSSLTGTGDTEAFF.